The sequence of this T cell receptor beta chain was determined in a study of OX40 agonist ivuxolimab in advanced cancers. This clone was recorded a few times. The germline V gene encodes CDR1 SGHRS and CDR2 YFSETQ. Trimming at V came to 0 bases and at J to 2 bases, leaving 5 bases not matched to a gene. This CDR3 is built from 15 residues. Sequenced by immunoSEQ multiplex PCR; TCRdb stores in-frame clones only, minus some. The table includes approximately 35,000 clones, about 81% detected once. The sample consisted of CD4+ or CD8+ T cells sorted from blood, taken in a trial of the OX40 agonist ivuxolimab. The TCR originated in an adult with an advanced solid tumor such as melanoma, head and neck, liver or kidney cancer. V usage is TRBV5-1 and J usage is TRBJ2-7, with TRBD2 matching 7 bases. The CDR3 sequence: CASSLEAGPTYEQYF. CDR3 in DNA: TGCGCCAGCAGCTTGGAAGCGGGGCCTACCTACGAGCAGTACTTC.